Shown below are 17 T cell receptor beta chains from a single sample sequenced in a study of cytotoxic CD8 clonotypes in ibrutinib-treated CLL. The table came from immunoSEQ multiplex PCR; TCRdb's copy has only in-frame clones and leaves some out. This sample has about 130,000 clones, with around four fifths found just once. Source: PBMCs, taken after 24 months of ibrutinib treatment. All receptors come from a human donor with chronic lymphocytic leukemia.

The chain combines TRBV5-1 with TRBJ2-3, with 7 bases matching TRBD1. The junction had 6 bases not matched to a gene; V was cut back by 4 bases and J by 4 bases. This CDR3 comprises 14 residues. Germline values: CDR1 SGHRS, CDR2 YFSETQ. In nucleotides, the CDR3 is TGCGCCAGCAGCACGCGACAGGGTGCAGATACGCAGTATTTT. This gives the protein CASSTRQGADTQYF. Full variable domain (outside the CDR3, taken from reference TRBV5-1 and TRBJ2-3): KAGVTQTPRYLIKTRGQQVTLSCSPISGHRSVSWYQQTPGQGLQFLFEYFSETQRNKGNFPGRFSGRQFSNSRSEMNVSTLELGDSALYLCASSTRQGADTQYFGPGTRLTVL.

This chain connects TRBV28 to TRBJ2-7; 8 nucleotides align to TRBD1. The CDR3 extends over 15 amino acids. CDR1 is MDHEN and CDR2 is SYDVKM in the germline V gene. Losses at the gene ends were 6 bases for V and 1 base for J; bases not matched to a gene: 8. The CDR3, as DNA: TGTGCCAGCAGCCACAGGGGGTCCGTTTCCTACGAGCAGTACTTC. Translation gives CASSHRGSVSYEQYF.

The chain has TRBV10-3 and TRBJ2-3; 8 positions match TRBD2. V lost 6 bases, J lost 6 bases, and 8 bases stayed unmatched. CDR1 is ENHRY and CDR2 is SYGVKD in the germline V gene. The CDR3 has 14 residues. The CDR3 DNA reads as TGTGCCATCAGCCGCGGGACTAGTTCCGATACGCAGTATTTT. Translating gives CAISRGTSSDTQYF.

The sample holds a few counts of this clone. The chain recombines TRBV4-3 with TRBJ2-1; D is uncertain. The ends were cut back, 0 bases at V and 9 bases at J, with 9 bases in the middle. CDR1 and CDR2 (germline): LGHNA, YSLEER. CDR3 length: 13 amino acids. The CDR3 nucleotides read TGCGCCAGCAGCCAAGATTTGGGATCTGAGCAGTTCTTC. It is translated as CASSQDLGSEQFF.

The chain recombines TRBV5-1 with TRBJ2-2; 12 bases are a match to TRBD1. J was trimmed by 4 bases and V by 4 bases; bases with no gene match: 11. The CDR3 sequence is 18 residues long. From germline, CDR1 is SGHRS and CDR2 YFSETQ. The CDR3 DNA is TGCGCCAGCAGCAAACCGGGACAGGGGGCGAGTGGCACCGGGGAGCTGTTTTTT. As protein: CASSKPGQGASGTGELFF.

V usage is TRBV7-2 and J usage is TRBJ1-5; TRBD1 might be the D (5 bases). CDR3 length: 15 amino acids. V dropped 0 bases and J dropped 4 bases, with 10 bases sitting between them. CDR1 SGHTA and CDR2 FQGNSA come from the germline V gene. CDR3 bases: TGTGCCAGCAGCTTAGCAGGGACTTTAAATCAGCCCCAGCATTTT. Protein: CASSLAGTLNQPQHF.

The chain joins TRBV9 to TRBJ1-1, with no clear D. Germline CDR1 and CDR2: SGDLS and YYNGEE. The V end lost 5 bases, the J end lost 4 bases, and 18 bases lay between the germline ends. There are 15 residues in the CDR3. The DNA of the CDR3 is TGTGCCAGCAGTGCAGGAGGGCCGAAGGGCACTGAAGCTTTCTTT. Translating gives CASSAGGPKGTEAFF.

The chain combines TRBV28 with TRBJ1-5, with D hard to call. Germline CDR1 is MDHEN and CDR2 is SYDVKM. This CDR3 contains 15 residues. V was trimmed by 2 bases and J by 4 bases, leaving 12 bases between them. CDR3 residues: CASSLHTDGNQPQHF. The CDR3 DNA reads as TGTGCCAGCAGTTTACACACAGACGGTAATCAGCCCCAGCATTTT.

The chain is built from TRBV20-1 and TRBJ2-7; D is undetermined. Looked up from germline, CDR1 is DFQATT and CDR2 is SNEGSKA (reference sequence). V was clipped by 4 bases and J by 1 base, with 5 bases between them. CDR3 length equals 11 residues. CDR3 sequence reads: CSAKISYEQYF. DNA for the CDR3: TGCAGTGCTAAGATTTCCTACGAGCAGTACTTC.

This clone appeared a single time. This chain joins TRBV7-2 and TRBJ2-5; a possible D gene is TRBD1 (5 bases). Trimming pared 5 bases from V and 2 bases from J, leaving 12 bases between. The CDR3 has 14 amino acids. The germline gives CDR1 SGHTA, CDR2 FQGNSA. CDR3 protein: CASSKRQRQETQYF. DNA for the CDR3: TGTGCCAGCAGCAAAAGACAGAGGCAAGAGACCCAGTACTTC.

The rearrangement links TRBV4-1 to TRBJ2-7, with a tentative D call TRBD1 (5 bases). The CDR3 runs 15 residues. Germline assignment: CDR1 MGHRA and CDR2 YSYEKL. V lost 1 base to trimming and J lost 5 bases, with 15 bases between them. The CDR3, as DNA: TGCGCCAGCAGCCAAGTGGGGCAGGGTCTAGACGAGCAGTACTTC. It is translated as CASSQVGQGLDEQYF.

This sequence joins TRBV28 and TRBJ1-6; D uncertain. Germline V gives CDR1 MDHEN, CDR2 SYDVKM. The CDR3 totals 11 residues. V was trimmed by 5 bases and J by 5 bases, leaving 1 base between them. Written as DNA, the CDR3 is TGTGCCAGCAGTCATAATTCACCCCTCCACTTT. Translated: CASSHNSPLHF.

V and J are TRBV28 and TRBJ2-3, with 11 bases fitting TRBD2. After removal of 7 bases from V and 2 bases from J, the junction contained 5 bases not matched to a gene. Looked up from germline, CDR1 is MDHEN and CDR2 is SYDVKM. The CDR3 has 15 amino acids. The CDR3 nucleotides are TGTGCCAGCACGCTAGCGGGGGGTACCACAGATACGCAGTATTTT. Amino acid sequence: CASTLAGGTTDTQYF. Together with reference TRBV28 and TRBJ2-3, the CDR3 gives the full variable domain: DVKVTQSSRYLVKRTGEKVFLECVQDMDHENMFWYRQDPGLGLRLIYFSYDVKMKEKGDIPEGYSVSREKKERFSLILESASTNQTSMYLCASTLAGGTTDTQYFGPGTRLTVL.

V gene TRBV19 combines with J gene TRBJ1-1; D unclear. Germline CDR1 LNHDA, CDR2 SQIVND (reference sequence). The V gene lost 3 bases and the J gene lost 9 bases, with 17 bases spanning the gap. The CDR3 length is 14 residues. CDR3 loop: CASSMRRGGEKAFF. The CDR3 DNA reads TGTGCCAGTAGTATGCGACGGGGTGGCGAAAAAGCTTTCTTT.

This chain's CDR3 is CASSEGDFVQFF. CDR3 coding DNA: TGTGCCAGCAGCGAGGGGGACTTTGTTCAGTTCTTC. The chain recombines TRBV5-6 with TRBJ2-1; tentatively, D is TRBD1 or TRBD2 (6 bases each). CDR1 SGHDT and CDR2 YYEEEE come from the germline V gene. The V gene lost 4 bases and the J gene lost 13 bases, with 15 bases spanning the gap. The CDR3 is 12 residues long.

This chain uses TRBV11-3 with TRBJ2-2; tentative D call: TRBD2 (5 bases). Germline loops: CDR1 SGHNT, CDR2 YENEEA. CDR3 length: 15 residues. The V end lost 1 base, the J end lost 4 bases, and 10 bases lay between the germline ends. The DNA of the CDR3 is TGTGCCAGCAGCTTAGCGAGGGATGTCACCGGGGAGCTGTTTTTT. Protein: CASSLARDVTGELFF.

The chain combines TRBV6-5 with TRBJ2-3; TRBD2 is a possible D gene (5 bases). Germline lookup yields CDR1 MNHEY and CDR2 SVGAGI. The CDR3 is made up of 11 amino acids. The V end was cut by 6 bases, the J end by 5 bases, with 6 bases between. This CDR3 reads CASREVDTQYF. CDR3 coding DNA: TGTGCCAGCAGGGAGGTAGATACGCAGTATTTT.